This T cell receptor (beta chain) is drawn from a study of blood T cell repertoires in COVID-19. In the study overall: Samples came from the United States, Italy and Spain, spanning acute and convalescent COVID-19.

Measured with immunoSEQ multiplex PCR; TCRdb has only the in-frame clones, and not every one. The table includes some 250,000 clones, more than 75% detected once. After removal of 2 bases from V and 7 bases from J, the junction contained 6 bases not matched to a gene. Germline lookup yields CDR1 KGHSH and CDR2 LQKENI. The CDR3 has 15 amino acids. The sequenced sample consisted of peripheral blood. The genes are TRBV18 and TRBJ2-2; 8 positions match TRBD1. The receptor was derived from a woman in her 70s with active or convalescent COVID-19. This CDR3 is CASSPVGQDGGELFF. CDR3 DNA: TGTGCCAGCTCACCAGTGGGACAGGATGGCGGGGAGCTGTTTTTT. The full variable domain, completed using reference TRBV18 and TRBJ2-2, is NAGVMQNPRHLVRRRGQEARLRCSPMKGHSHVYWYRQLPEEGLKFMVYLQKENIIDESGMPKERFSAEFPKEGPSILRIQQVVRGDSAAYFCASSPVGQDGGELFFGEGSRLTVL.